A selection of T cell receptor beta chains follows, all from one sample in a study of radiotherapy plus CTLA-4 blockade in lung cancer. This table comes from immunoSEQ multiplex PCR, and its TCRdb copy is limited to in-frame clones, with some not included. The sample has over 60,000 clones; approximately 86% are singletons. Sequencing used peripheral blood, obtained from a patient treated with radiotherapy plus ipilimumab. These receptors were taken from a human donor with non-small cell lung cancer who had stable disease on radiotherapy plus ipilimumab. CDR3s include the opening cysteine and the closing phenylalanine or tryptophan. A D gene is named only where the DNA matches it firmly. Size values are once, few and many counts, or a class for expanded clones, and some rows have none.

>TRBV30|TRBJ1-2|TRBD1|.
CAWSVQTTGVGGYTF
TGTGCCTGGAGTGTCCAGACTACAGGGGTTGGAGGCTACACCTTC
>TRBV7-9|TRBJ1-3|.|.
CASSQGLFAGNTIYF
TGTGCCAGCAGTCAAGGGCTTTTTGCTGGAAACACCATATATTTT
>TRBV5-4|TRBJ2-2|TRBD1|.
CASSPGQGTGELFF
TGTGCCAGCAGTCCGGGACAGGGGACCGGGGAGCTGTTTTTT
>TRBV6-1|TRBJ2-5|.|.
CASSDRPEETQYF
TGTGCCAGCAGTGACAGGCCGGAAGAGACCCAGTACTTC
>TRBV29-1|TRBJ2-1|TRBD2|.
CSVRRWRREGLYPNEQFF
TGCAGCGTTCGGCGGTGGAGGCGGGAGGGCCTTTATCCCAATGAGCAGTTCTTC
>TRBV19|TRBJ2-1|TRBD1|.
CASSDRGGAEQFF
TGTGCCAGCAGTGACAGGGGCGGCGCTGAGCAGTTCTTC
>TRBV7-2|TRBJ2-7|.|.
CASRPRSGIYEQYF
TGTGCCAGCAGACCGCGTTCAGGGATCTACGAGCAGTACTTC
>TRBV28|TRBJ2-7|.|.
CASSLEVPYEQYF
TGTGCCAGCAGTTTAGAGGTACCCTACGAGCAGTACTTC
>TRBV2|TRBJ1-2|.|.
CASSGGGDNYGYTF
TGTGCCAGTAGTGGGGGCGGAGATAACTATGGCTACACCTTC
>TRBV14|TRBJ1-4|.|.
CASSRGWPRSNEKLFF
TGTGCCAGCAGCAGAGGGTGGCCTAGATCTAATGAAAAACTGTTTTTT
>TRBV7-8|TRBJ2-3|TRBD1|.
CASRDTGETQYF
TGTGCCAGCAGGGACACAGGGGAAACGCAGTATTTT
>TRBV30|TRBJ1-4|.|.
CAWSGQHTNEKLFF
TGTGCCTGGAGTGGACAGCACACTAATGAAAAACTGTTTTTT
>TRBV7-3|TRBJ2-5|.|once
CASSLTGLSGMAQYF
TGTGCCAGCAGCTTAACGGGACTGTCGGGAATGGCCCAGTACTTC
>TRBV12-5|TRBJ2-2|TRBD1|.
CASGFGTGYTGELFF
TGTGCTAGTGGTTTCGGGACAGGGTATACCGGGGAGCTGTTTTTT
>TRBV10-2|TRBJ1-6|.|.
CASSDPGTHNSPLHF
TGCGCCAGCAGTGACCCCGGGACACATAATTCACCCCTCCACTTT
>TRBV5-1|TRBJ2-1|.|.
CASSASGEQFF
TGCGCCAGCAGCGCCAGCGGTGAGCAGTTCTTC
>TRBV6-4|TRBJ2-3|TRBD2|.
CASSEGGGTQYF
TGTGCCAGCAGTGAAGGCGGGGGAACGCAGTATTTT
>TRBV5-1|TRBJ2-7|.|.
CASSFRQPPYEQYF
TGCGCCAGCAGCTTCCGACAACCTCCCTACGAGCAGTACTTC
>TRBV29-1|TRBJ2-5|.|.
CSVGPQETQYF
TGCAGCGTGGGACCCCAAGAGACCCAGTACTTC
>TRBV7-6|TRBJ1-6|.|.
CASSLDRVEVSPLHF
TGTGCCAGCAGCTTAGACAGGGTGGAGGTGTCACCCCTCCACTTT